This T cell receptor beta chain was documented in a study of vaccination and CD4 T cells after COVID-19. Study outcomes and limitations: Among convalescent patients, a median about 86% of reactive clones emerged only after vaccination.

An Oncomine TCR Beta short-read assay was used to sequence the DNA from cultured CD4+ T cells. Via MiXCR, TCRdb re-called the PCR reads, giving one row per CDR3 protein. The sample records under 15,000 distinct CDR3 sequences, approximately 61% being singletons. This clonotype occurred a few times. Its antigen remains unidentified. As to treatment: roughly 11-day PBMC culture with coronavirus spike peptide pools or control peptides (ViraFEST assay). What was sequenced was CD4+ T cells from blood, cultured in vitro. The origin of this receptor is a human donor who had recovered from COVID-19.

In DNA, the CDR3 is TGCAGTGCTAGAGATGGTCACCATAATTCACCCCTCCACTTT. This gives the protein CSARDGHHNSPLHF. The chain recombines TRBV20-1 with TRBJ1-6; no reliable D call. Trimming removed 0 bases at V and 5 bases at J, with 8 bases between. The CDR3 is 14 residues long. CDR1 and CDR2 from the germline V gene are DFQATT and SNEGSKA (reference sequence).